This T cell receptor (beta chain) was found in a study of shared clonotypes between healthy human individuals. Background on the study: A few men and a couple of women, aged 18 to 49, were donors.

This table comes from immunoSEQ multiplex PCR, and its TCRdb copy is limited to in-frame clones, with some not included. The sample lists over 2 million clones; 90% to 95% were seen once. Trimming cost V 0 bases and J 1 base; bases outside gene matches: 4. The CDR3 totals 16 residues. CDR1 and CDR2 (germline): MGHRA, YSYEKL. The receptor was isolated from a man aged 18 to 35 in good health. The chain couples TRBV4-1 to TRBJ2-7, with 9 bases fitting TRBD2. Sequenced: naive CD4+ T cells sorted from blood. Subset in this sample: CD45RA+ positively selected. CDR3 region: CASSQETTSGSYEQYF. The CDR3 DNA is TGCGCCAGCAGCCAAGAAACGACTAGCGGTTCCTACGAGCAGTACTTC.